The 24 T cell receptor beta chains in this list originate from one sample, sequenced in a study of T cells after yellow fever vaccination. TCRdb analysed the 5' RACE reads with MiXCR anew, one entry per CDR3 protein. Here the sample spans hundreds of thousands of distinct CDR3 sequences, roughly an eighth being singletons. This sample comprised PBMCs, obtained on the day of the yellow fever booster vaccination. These receptors originate from a man younger than 40 who received the YFV17D yellow fever vaccine.

The chain combines TRBV15 with TRBJ1-1; D is perhaps TRBD1 (6 bases). Germline V gives CDR1 LNHNV, CDR2 YYDKDF (reference sequence). Trimming pared 0 bases from V and 8 bases from J, leaving 13 bases between. The CDR3 is 14 amino acids. CDR3 bases: TGTGCCACCAGCAGAGAACTAGGACAGAAAGAAGCTTTCTTT. Translated: CATSRELGQKEAFF.

This sequence joins TRBV6-5 and TRBJ2-7, with a tentative D call TRBD2 (6 bases). The germline CDR1 and CDR2 sequences are MNHEY and SVGAGI. This CDR3 has 16 amino acids. The germline V and J ends were trimmed by 0 bases and 6 bases, with 18 bases remaining between them. This chain's CDR3 is CASSYSSSGGVSEQYF. In DNA form, the CDR3 reads TGTGCCAGCAGTTACTCGAGTAGCGGAGGGGTGAGCGAGCAGTACTTC.

The chain recombines TRBV7-2 with TRBJ1-5; D ambiguous. Germline-derived CDR1 and CDR2 are SGHTA and FQGNSA. The CDR3 is 15 residues long. The germline V and J ends were trimmed by 2 bases and 0 bases, with 8 bases remaining between them. CDR3 amino acids: CASSLYGLSNQPQHF. CDR3 DNA sequence: TGTGCCAGCAGCTTATATGGTCTTAGCAATCAGCCCCAGCATTTT.

This chain connects TRBV10-3 to TRBJ2-2; 9 bases fit TRBD1. The CDR3 length is 13 residues. V was clipped by 10 bases and J by 7 bases; unmatched bases: 7. Germline V gene sequence: CDR1 ENHRY, CDR2 SYGVKD. The chain's CDR3 is CATAGQGDGELFF. The CDR3 nucleotides are TGTGCCACCGCGGGACAGGGAGACGGGGAGCTGTTTTTT.

The chain couples TRBV12-3 or TRBV12-4 to TRBJ2-4; D gene unclear. The CDR3 length is 11 residues. V was pared by 6 bases and J by 7 bases, with 7 bases between. In nucleotides, the CDR3 is TGTGCCAGCAGCACGGCCAACATTCAGTACTTC. Translating it yields CASSTANIQYF.

V is TRBV6-2 or TRBV6-3 and J is TRBJ2-7; TRBD1 agrees at 8 bases. Trimming cost V 8 bases and J 2 bases; bases outside gene matches: 5. Germline loops: CDR1 MNHEY, CDR2 SVGEGT. The CDR3 sequence is 13 residues long. The DNA of the CDR3 is TGTGCCAGCGGGCAGGGGGCCGCCTACGAGCAGTACTTC. Protein product: CASGQGAAYEQYF.

This chain links TRBV13 with TRBJ2-1; D gene uncertain. This CDR3 has 15 amino acids. Germline CDR1 reads PRHDT; CDR2 reads FYEKMQ (reference sequence). V was trimmed by 5 bases and J by 0 bases, leaving 11 bases between them. The CDR3 loop is CASSTVPSSYNEQFF. In DNA, the CDR3 is TGTGCCAGCAGCACCGTGCCTAGCTCCTACAATGAGCAGTTCTTC.

This clonotype was picked up a small number of times. The genes are TRBV7-8 and TRBJ2-7; 10 bases map to TRBD1. Germline assignment: CDR1 SGHVS and CDR2 FQNEAQ. This CDR3 has 15 residues. V trimming: 6 bases; J trimming: 4 bases; junction bases outside the gene matches: 9. As DNA, the CDR3 is TGTGCCAGCAGTATTGACAGGGGGCATGGGTACGAGCAGTACTTC. Residues: CASSIDRGHGYEQYF.

V is TRBV19 and J is TRBJ1-1; perhaps TRBD1 as D (5 bases). The V gene's germline CDR1 is LNHDA and CDR2 SQIVND (reference sequence). The CDR3 length is 18 residues. V gave up 6 bases and J gave up 0 bases, with 23 bases separating them. The CDR3 nucleotides are TGTGCCAGTAGACCCTCGGGGGATCTCCTTGGTTTGAACACTGAAGCTTTCTTT. This translates into CASRPSGDLLGLNTEAFF.

This sequence joins TRBV20-1 and TRBJ1-5, with D perhaps matching TRBD1 (5 bases). Germline loops: CDR1 DFQATT, CDR2 SNEGSKA (reference sequence). This CDR3 is built from 13 residues. V lost 6 bases and J 3 bases, leaving 12 bases between the germline ends. The CDR3 DNA reads TGCAGTGCCGGAACAGGTGACAATCAGCCCCAGCATTTT. It codes for CSAGTGDNQPQHF.

The V and J genes are TRBV7-9 and TRBJ2-7; 7 bases fit TRBD1. The J segment lost 5 bases and the V segment lost 6 bases, leaving 10 bases of the junction unmatched. Germline V gene sequence: CDR1 SEHNR, CDR2 FQNEAQ (reference sequence). The CDR3 has 14 amino acids. This CDR3 reads CASRFRDSRDEQYF. The CDR3 region has the DNA TGTGCCAGCAGATTCCGGGACAGTAGGGACGAGCAGTACTTC.

The V and J genes are TRBV28 and TRBJ2-1; TRBD1 or TRBD2 may be the D gene (5 bases each). CDR1 is MDHEN and CDR2 is SYDVKM in the germline V gene. Deletions cut 7 bases from V and 7 bases from J, with 11 bases between. The length of the CDR3 is 12 residues. The chain's CDR3 is CASTEGPNEQFF. Here the CDR3 DNA reads TGTGCCAGCACTGAGGGACCGAATGAGCAGTTCTTC.

This clonotype has a handful of counts. The chain links TRBV20-1 to TRBJ1-3; a possible D gene is TRBD1 (6 bases). The CDR3 runs to 15 residues. Looked up from germline, CDR1 is DFQATT and CDR2 is SNEGSKA (reference sequence). V lost 6 bases to trimming and J lost 2 bases, with 17 bases between them. The CDR3 loop reads CSASHLRGTGNTIYF. The CDR3 DNA is TGCAGTGCCAGCCACCTCAGGGGAACTGGAAACACCATATATTTT.

This clonotype was seen many times. V gene TRBV4-3 combines with J gene TRBJ2-6, with a tentative D call TRBD1 (5 bases). The CDR3 sequence is 18 residues long. V was shortened by 3 bases and J by 2 bases, with 17 bases between the two germline ends. Germline CDR1 is LGHNA and CDR2 is YSLEER. The CDR3 nucleotides read TGCGCCAGCAGCCACCACAGGCACCATAGGACTGGGGCCAACGTCCTGACTTTC. Its translation is CASSHHRHHRTGANVLTF.

The rearrangement uses TRBV27 and TRBJ2-7; D may correspond to TRBD1 or TRBD2 (6 bases each). Germline V gives CDR1 MNHEY, CDR2 SMNVEV (reference sequence). V gave up 5 bases and J gave up 6 bases, with 20 bases separating them. The CDR3 runs to 15 residues. The CDR3 loop is CASSLLAGHPGEQYF. Here the CDR3 DNA reads TGTGCCAGCAGTCTCCTCGCGGGACATCCGGGCGAGCAGTACTTC.

The chain carries TRBV5-5 and TRBJ1-4; TRBD1 matches 9 bases. The J segment lost 6 bases and the V segment lost 4 bases, leaving 4 bases of the junction unmatched. The CDR3 has 14 amino acids. Germline CDR1 SGHKS, CDR2 YYEKEE (reference sequence). DNA for the CDR3: TGTGCCAGCAGCGCGACAGGGGGGGATGAAAAACTGTTTTTT. Translating it yields CASSATGGDEKLFF. Full variable domain (missing parts from reference TRBV5-5 and TRBJ1-4): DAGVTQSPTHLIKTRGQQVTLRCSPISGHKSVSWYQQVLGQGPQFIFQYYEKEERGRGNFPDRFSARQFPNYSSELNVNALLLGDSALYLCASSATGGDEKLFFGSGTQLSVL.

The chain recombines TRBV19 with TRBJ2-2, with 7 bases that match TRBD1. CDR1 and CDR2 (germline): LNHDA, SQIVND (reference sequence). Trimming removed 2 bases from V and 1 base from J; junction bases left unmatched: 7. The CDR3 runs 17 residues. CDR3 region: CASSIIGPGGNTGELFF. Written as DNA, the CDR3 is TGTGCCAGTAGTATAATCGGCCCAGGGGGGAACACCGGGGAGCTGTTTTTT.

This sequence joins TRBV20-1 and TRBJ2-7; possible D gene TRBD2, 6 bases. The CDR3 is 12 amino acids. Germline values: CDR1 DFQATT, CDR2 SNEGSKA (reference sequence). V was cut by 1 base and J by 3 bases, with 7 bases left in between. The CDR3 protein is CSARGGIYEQYF. DNA for the CDR3: TGCAGTGCTAGAGGCGGGATCTACGAGCAGTACTTC.

This clonotype was observed a handful of times. The chain employs TRBV7-2 and TRBJ2-1; TRBD1 or TRBD2 may be the D gene (6 bases each). Germline lookup yields CDR1 SGHTA and CDR2 FQGNSA. Trimming shortened V by 6 bases and J by 5 bases, and 8 bases separated the two germline ends. This CDR3 has 12 amino acids. The CDR3 loop reads CASRGGNNEQFF. In DNA form, the CDR3 reads TGTGCCAGCAGGGGGGGCAACAATGAGCAGTTCTTC.

A few counts support this clonotype. CDR3 residues: CASSVPGGDSLHF. The CDR3 nucleotides are TGTGCCAGCAGTGTCCCCGGAGGGGACTCCCTCCACTTT. The chain has TRBV25-1 and TRBJ1-6, with D perhaps TRBD1 (5 bases). Trimming removed 4 bases from V and 14 bases from J, with 15 bases in between. CDR1 MGHDK and CDR2 SYGVNS come from the germline V gene. This CDR3 contains 13 residues.

This sequence joins TRBV27 and TRBJ2-1; TRBD2 aligns across 8 bases. CDR3 length: 16 amino acids. The germline V gene encodes CDR1 MNHEY and CDR2 SMNVEV (reference sequence). Trimming removed 0 bases from V and 4 bases from J; junction bases left unmatched: 5. The CDR3: CASSLSSRGGYNEQFF. CDR3 bases: TGTGCCAGCAGTTTATCGTCCCGGGGGGGTTACAATGAGCAGTTCTTC.

The rearrangement uses TRBV7-2 and TRBJ2-7; possibly TRBD2 for D (6 bases). Between the trimmed V and J ends, which lost 1 base and 6 bases, there was a span of 13 bases. Germline values: CDR1 SGHTA, CDR2 FQGNSA. The CDR3 is made up of 14 amino acids. The CDR3 loop reads CASSLGRENGEQYF. CDR3 nucleotides: TGTGCCAGCAGCTTAGGGCGGGAAAATGGCGAGCAGTACTTC.

This clonotype was seen a few times. The genes are TRBV20-1 and TRBJ2-3; TRBD1 matches at 9 bases. Germline V gene lookup returns CDR1 DFQATT and CDR2 SNEGSKA (reference sequence). This CDR3 region has 18 residues. The J segment lost 0 bases and the V segment lost 6 bases, leaving 16 bases of the junction unmatched. The DNA of the CDR3 is TGCAGTGCGAAGCCCGGGACAGGGCCTGGAGGGAGCACAGATACGCAGTATTTT. Its protein is CSAKPGTGPGGSTDTQYF.

This clonotype was counted only a few times. The V call is TRBV20-1, the J call TRBJ1-1; no reliable D call. The CDR3 runs 12 residues. CDR1 and CDR2 (germline): DFQATT, SNEGSKA (reference sequence). The V end was cut by 6 bases, the J end by 0 bases, with 8 bases between. CDR3 protein: CSAVIVNTEAFF. CDR3 DNA: TGCAGTGCAGTTATCGTGAACACTGAAGCTTTCTTT.